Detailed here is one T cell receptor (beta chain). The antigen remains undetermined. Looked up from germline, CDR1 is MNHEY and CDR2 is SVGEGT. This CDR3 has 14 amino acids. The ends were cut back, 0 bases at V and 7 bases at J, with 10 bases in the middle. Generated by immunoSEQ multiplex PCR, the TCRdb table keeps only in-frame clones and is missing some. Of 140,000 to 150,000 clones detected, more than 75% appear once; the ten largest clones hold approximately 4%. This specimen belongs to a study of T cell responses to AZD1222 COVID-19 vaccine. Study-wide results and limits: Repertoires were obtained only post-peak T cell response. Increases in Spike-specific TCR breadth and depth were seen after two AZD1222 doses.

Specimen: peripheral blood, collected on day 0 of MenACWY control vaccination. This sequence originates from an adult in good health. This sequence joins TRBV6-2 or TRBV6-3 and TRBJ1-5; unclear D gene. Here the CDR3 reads CASSYSNSAQPQHF. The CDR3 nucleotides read TGTGCCAGCAGTTACTCGAACAGTGCGCAGCCCCAGCATTTT.